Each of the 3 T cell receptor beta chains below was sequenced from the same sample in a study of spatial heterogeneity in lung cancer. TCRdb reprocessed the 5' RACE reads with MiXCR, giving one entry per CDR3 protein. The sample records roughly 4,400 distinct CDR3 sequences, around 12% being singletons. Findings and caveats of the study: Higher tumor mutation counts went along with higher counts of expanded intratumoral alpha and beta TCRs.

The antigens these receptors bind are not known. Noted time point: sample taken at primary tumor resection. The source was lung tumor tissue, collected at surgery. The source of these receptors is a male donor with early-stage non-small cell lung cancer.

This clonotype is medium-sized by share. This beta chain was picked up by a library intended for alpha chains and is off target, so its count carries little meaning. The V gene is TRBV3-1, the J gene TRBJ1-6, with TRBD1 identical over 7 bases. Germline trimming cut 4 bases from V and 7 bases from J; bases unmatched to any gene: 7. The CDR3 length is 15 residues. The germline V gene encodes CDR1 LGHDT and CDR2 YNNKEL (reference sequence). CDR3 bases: TGTGCCAGCAGCCGGATCGGGACAGCCAATTCACCCCTCCACTTT. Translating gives CASSRIGTANSPLHF. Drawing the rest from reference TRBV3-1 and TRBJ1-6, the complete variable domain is DTAVSQTPKYLVTQMGNDKSIKCEQNLGHDTMYWYKQDSKKFLKIMFSYNNKELIINETVPNRFSPKSPDKAHLNLHINSLELGDSAVYFCASSRIGTANSPLHFGNGTRLTVT.

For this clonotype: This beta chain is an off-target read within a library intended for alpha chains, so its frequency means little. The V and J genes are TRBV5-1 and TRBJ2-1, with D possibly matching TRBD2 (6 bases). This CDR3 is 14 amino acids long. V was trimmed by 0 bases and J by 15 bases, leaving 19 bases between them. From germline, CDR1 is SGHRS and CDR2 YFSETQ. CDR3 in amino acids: CASSLDRARDSGFF. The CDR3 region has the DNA TGCGCCAGCAGCTTGGACCGGGCCCGGGACTCCGGGTTCTTC.

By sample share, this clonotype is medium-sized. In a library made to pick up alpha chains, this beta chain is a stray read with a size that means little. CDR3 sequence (DNA): TGTGCCACCAGTGACTCGGGACTAGCGGAACGCAATGAGCAGTTCTTC. Its translation is CATSDSGLAERNEQFF. This sequence joins TRBV24-1 and TRBJ2-1; 11 bases match TRBD2. The trim removed 4 bases at V and 6 bases at J, leaving 7 bases unmatched. The germline CDR1 and CDR2 sequences are KGHDR and SFDVKD. CDR3 length: 16 amino acids.